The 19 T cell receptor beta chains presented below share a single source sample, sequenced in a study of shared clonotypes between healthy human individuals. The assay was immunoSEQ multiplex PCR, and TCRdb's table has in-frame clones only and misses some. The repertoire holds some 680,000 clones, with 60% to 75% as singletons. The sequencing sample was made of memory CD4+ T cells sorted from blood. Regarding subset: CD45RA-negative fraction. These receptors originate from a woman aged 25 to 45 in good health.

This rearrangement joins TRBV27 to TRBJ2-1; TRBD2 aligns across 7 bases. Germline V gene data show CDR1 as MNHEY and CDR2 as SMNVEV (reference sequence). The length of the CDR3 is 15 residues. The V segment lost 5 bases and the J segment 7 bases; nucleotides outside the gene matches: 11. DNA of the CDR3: TGTGCCAGCAGTGGCCGCGGTGCGGGAGAGAATGAGCAGTTCTTC. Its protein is CASSGRGAGENEQFF.

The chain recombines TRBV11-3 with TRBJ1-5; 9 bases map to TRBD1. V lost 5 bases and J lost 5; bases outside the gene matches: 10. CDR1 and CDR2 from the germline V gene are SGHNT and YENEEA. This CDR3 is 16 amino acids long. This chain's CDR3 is CASSPRQGGTDQPQHF. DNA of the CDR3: TGTGCCAGCAGCCCGAGACAGGGGGGGACAGATCAGCCCCAGCATTTT.

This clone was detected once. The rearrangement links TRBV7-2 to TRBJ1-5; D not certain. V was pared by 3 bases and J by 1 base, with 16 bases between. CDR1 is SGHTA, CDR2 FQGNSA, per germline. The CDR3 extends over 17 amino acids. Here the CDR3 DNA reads TGTGCCAGCAGCTTTACCGGCGACACAACAAGCAATCAGCCCCAGCATTTT. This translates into CASSFTGDTTSNQPQHF.

CDR3 amino acids: CASSTRDLNNEQFF. CDR3 DNA sequence: TGTGCCAGTAGTACCCGGGACCTAAACAATGAGCAGTTCTTC. The V gene is TRBV19, the J gene TRBJ2-1, with D perhaps being TRBD1 or TRBD2 (5 bases each). The V gene lost 4 bases and the J gene lost 5 bases, with 12 bases spanning the gap. Germline V gene lookup returns CDR1 LNHDA and CDR2 SQIVND (reference sequence). The length of the CDR3 is 14 residues.

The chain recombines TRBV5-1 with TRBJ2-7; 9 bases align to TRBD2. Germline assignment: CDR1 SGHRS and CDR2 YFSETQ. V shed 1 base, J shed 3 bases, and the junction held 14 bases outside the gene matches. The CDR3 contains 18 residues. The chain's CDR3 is CASSLPWRQLAGLYEQYF. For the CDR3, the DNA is TGCGCCAGCAGCTTGCCCTGGAGGCAACTAGCGGGCCTCTACGAGCAGTACTTC.

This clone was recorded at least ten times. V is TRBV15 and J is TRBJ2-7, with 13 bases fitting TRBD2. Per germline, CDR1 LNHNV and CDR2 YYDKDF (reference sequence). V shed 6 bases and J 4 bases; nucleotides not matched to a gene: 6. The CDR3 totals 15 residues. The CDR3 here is CATSPGTSGTYEQYF. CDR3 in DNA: TGTGCCACCAGTCCAGGGACTAGCGGGACTTACGAGCAGTACTTC. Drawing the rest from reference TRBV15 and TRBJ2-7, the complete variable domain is DAMVIQNPRYQVTQFGKPVTLSCSQTLNHNVMYWYQQKSSQAPKLLFHYYDKDFNNEADTPDNFQSRRPNTSFCFLDIRSPGLGDTAMYLCATSPGTSGTYEQYFGPGTRLTVT.

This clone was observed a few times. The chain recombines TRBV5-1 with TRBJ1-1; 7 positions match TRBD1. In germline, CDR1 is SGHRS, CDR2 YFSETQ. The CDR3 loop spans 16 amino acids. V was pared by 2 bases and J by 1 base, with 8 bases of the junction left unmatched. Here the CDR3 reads CASSFEEGAGNTEAFF. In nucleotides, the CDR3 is TGCGCCAGCAGCTTTGAGGAGGGGGCGGGGAACACTGAAGCTTTCTTT. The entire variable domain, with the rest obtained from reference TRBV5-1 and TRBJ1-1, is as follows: KAGVTQTPRYLIKTRGQQVTLSCSPISGHRSVSWYQQTPGQGLQFLFEYFSETQRNKGNFPGRFSGRQFSNSRSEMNVSTLELGDSALYLCASSFEEGAGNTEAFFGQGTRLTVV.

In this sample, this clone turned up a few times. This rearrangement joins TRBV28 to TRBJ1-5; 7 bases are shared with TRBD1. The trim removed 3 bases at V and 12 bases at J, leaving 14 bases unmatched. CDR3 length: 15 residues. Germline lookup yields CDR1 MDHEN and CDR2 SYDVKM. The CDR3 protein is CASSLSNRGQWRQHF. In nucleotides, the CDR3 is TGTGCCAGCAGTTTGTCCAACAGGGGACAGTGGCGCCAGCATTTT.

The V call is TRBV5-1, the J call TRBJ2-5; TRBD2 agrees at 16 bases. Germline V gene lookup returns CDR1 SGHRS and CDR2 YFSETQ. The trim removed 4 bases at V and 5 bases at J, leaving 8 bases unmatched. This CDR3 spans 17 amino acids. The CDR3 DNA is TGCGCCAGCAGCGCGGGACTAGCGGGAGGGACGGGGGAGACCCAGTACTTC. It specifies CASSAGLAGGTGETQYF.

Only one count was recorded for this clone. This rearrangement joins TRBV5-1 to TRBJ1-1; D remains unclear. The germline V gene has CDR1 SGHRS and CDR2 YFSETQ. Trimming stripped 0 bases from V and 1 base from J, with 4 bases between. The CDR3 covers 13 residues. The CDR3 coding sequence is TGCGCCAGCAGCTTGGACCCGAACACTGAAGCTTTCTTT. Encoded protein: CASSLDPNTEAFF.

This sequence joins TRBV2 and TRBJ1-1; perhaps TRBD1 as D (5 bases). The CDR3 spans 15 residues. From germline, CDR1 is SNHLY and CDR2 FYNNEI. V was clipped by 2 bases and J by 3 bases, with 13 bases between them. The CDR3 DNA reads TGTGCCAGCAGTGAACGCTGGGGCAGGTACACTGAAGCTTTCTTT. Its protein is CASSERWGRYTEAFF.

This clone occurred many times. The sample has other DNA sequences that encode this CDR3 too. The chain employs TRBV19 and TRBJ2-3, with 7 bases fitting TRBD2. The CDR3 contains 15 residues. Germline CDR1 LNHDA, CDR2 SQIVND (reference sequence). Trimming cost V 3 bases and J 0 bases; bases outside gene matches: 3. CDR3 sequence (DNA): TGTGCCAGTAGTATCAGCGGGAAGAGCACAGATACGCAGTATTTT. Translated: CASSISGKSTDTQYF.

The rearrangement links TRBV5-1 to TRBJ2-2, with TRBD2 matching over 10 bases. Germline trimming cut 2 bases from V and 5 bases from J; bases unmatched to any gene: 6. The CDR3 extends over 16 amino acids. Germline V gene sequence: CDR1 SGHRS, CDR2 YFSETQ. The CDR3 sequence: CASSFASGSQTGELFF. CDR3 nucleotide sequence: TGCGCCAGCAGCTTTGCTAGCGGGAGTCAGACCGGGGAGCTGTTTTTT.

The CDR3 nucleotides are TGTGCCTGGAGCGAAGGGACATCCTCTGGAAACACCATATATTTT. This translates into CAWSEGTSSGNTIYF. V and J are TRBV30 and TRBJ1-3, with a tentative D call TRBD1 (6 bases). V lost 3 bases and J 0 bases, leaving 12 bases between the germline ends. This CDR3 has 15 amino acids. The germline V gene encodes CDR1 GTSNPN and CDR2 SVGIG (reference sequence).

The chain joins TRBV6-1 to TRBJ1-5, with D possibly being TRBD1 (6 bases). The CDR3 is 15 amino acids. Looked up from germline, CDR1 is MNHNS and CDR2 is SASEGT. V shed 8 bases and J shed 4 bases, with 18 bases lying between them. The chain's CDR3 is CASDPRGAGNQPQHF. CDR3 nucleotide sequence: TGTGCCAGCGACCCCCGGGGGGCTGGAAATCAGCCCCAGCATTTT.

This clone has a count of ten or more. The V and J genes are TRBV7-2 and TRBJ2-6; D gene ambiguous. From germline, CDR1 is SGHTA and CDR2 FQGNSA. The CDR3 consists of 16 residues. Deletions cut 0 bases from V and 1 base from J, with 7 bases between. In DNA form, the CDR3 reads TGTGCCAGCAGCTTAGCGGGAAGGTCTGGGGCCAACGTCCTGACTTTC. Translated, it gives CASSLAGRSGANVLTF.

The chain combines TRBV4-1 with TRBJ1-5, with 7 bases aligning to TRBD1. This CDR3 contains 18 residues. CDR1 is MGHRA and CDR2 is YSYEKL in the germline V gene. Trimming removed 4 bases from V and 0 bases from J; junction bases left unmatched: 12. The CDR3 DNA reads TGCGCCAGCAGCCTAGGGACAGTCAAAGTTAATAGCAATCAGCCCCAGCATTTT. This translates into CASSLGTVKVNSNQPQHF.

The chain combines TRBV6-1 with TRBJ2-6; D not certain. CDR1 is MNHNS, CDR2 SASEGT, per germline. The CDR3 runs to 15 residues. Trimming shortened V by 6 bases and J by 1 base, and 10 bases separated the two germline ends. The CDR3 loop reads CASRAGSSGANVLTF. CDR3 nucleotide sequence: TGTGCCAGCAGGGCAGGTTCTTCTGGGGCCAACGTCCTGACTTTC.

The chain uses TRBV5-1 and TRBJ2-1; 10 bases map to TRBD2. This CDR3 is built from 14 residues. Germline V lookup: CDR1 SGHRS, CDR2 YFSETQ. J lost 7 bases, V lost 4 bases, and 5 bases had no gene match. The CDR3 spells CASSVTSGWNEQFF. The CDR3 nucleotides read TGCGCCAGCAGCGTGACTAGCGGGTGGAATGAGCAGTTCTTC.